Given below is one T cell receptor (beta chain) in context. It has no known antigen specificity. No base quality values were provided; no much bigger clone lies one nucleotide off. The immunoSEQ Assay, a bias-controlled multiplex PCR, was used to amplify TCRbeta CDR3 regions from genomic DNA. In the source study's methods: The number of nucleated cells in each sample was estimated by amplification of reference gene primers within the assay. To quantify the absolute abundance of each unique TCRbeta CDR3 rearrangement, sequence reads were collapsed and filtered. Productive Simpson clonality was computed per sample as the square root of Simpson's diversity index over productive rearrangements. Held by TCRdb, this immuneACCESS table contains in-frame sequences only and omits some clones. Under half of the omission traces to an unresolved V gene where checked; the cause of the rest is unknown. For V, J and clone size, that table is used; D and trimming come from the DNA. Counted in this sample were 350,000 to 450,000 clones; 85% of them appeared once. Of the sample, around 3.4% falls within the top ten clones.

These data originate in a study of blood T cell repertoires in COVID-19 (dated by TCRdb to about 2020). With respect to the entire study: Samples from collaborators originated in the United States, Italy and Spain and spanned both the acute and convalescent phases of COVID-19. The material from the prospective study consisted of cDNA or gDNA derived from T cells, B-cell-depleted T cells, or PBMCs. Subjects who had been exposed to COVID-19, were actively infected with it, or had recovered from it provided the deeply sampled blood TCRbeta repertoires that made up the dataset. The repertoires were released in a freely available public database intended as a resource for research on the immune response to SARS-CoV-2. The samples were drawn from two sources: the first 160 participants of the ongoing ImmuneRACE study, and some 1,300 subjects contributed by 6 global collaborators. Nearly every sample came with metadata listing a de-identified subject ID, COVID-19 status, age in years and sex. Where HLA class I and class II types were available, the types were taken from metadata supplied by the sample provider, not from assay-based typing.

Results the study describes overall, beyond this receptor: Clinical and demographic metadata were provided uncurated, with the amount varying by source and participant.

From a lookup of the germline V gene (reference sequence), CDR1 and CDR2 are MNHEY and SMNVEV. Germline trimming: 4 bases from V, 7 bases from J; junction bases outside gene matches: 10. Taken from cysteine to phenylalanine, the CDR3 has 16 residues. CDR3 DNA only is kept here, 48 bases in frame from base 1. Collaborating institutions collected whole blood in K2EDTA tubes following their own protocols. Collaborator samples were shipped for TCRbeta analysis as frozen whole blood, isolated PBMCs, or DNA extracted from either sample type. The sample comprised peripheral blood. The origin of this receptor is a young woman with acute or convalescent COVID-19. This chain joins TRBV27 to TRBJ2-1, and 10 junctional nucleotides match TRBD2. Here the CDR3 is given as CASSSLAGAAVNEQFF. The DNA reads TGTGCCAGCAGTTCCCTAGCGGGAGCGGCGGTTAATGAGCAGTTCTTC.